In this sample, the clone carrying this T cell receptor (delta chain) turned up many times. Its antigen remains unknown. The sorted cells were CD3+ Vdelta1+ Vdelta2- thymocytes from alphabeta-depleted thymus. Between roughly 98% and 99.6% of sorted thymocytes were Vdelta1+. Sequences come from RNA converted to cDNA by reverse transcription. Multiplex PCR used pooled V-gene forward primers and a constant-region reverse primer to amplify CDR3s. TCRdb re-called clones from the multiplex PCR reads using CATT. The sample contains 20,000 to 25,000 delta-chain clones, 25% to 30% of which appear only once. This entry belongs to a study of Vδ1+ human thymocytes. The germline V gene has CDR1 TSWWSYY and CDR2 QGS. Germline trimming cut 1 base from V and 9 bases from J; bases unmatched to any gene: 26. This CDR3 contains 21 residues. General observations from the study: Despite high sort purity, about 20% of thymic T cell receptor delta sequences were Vdelta2. Donors shared many TRG clonotypes but few TRD clonotypes. In the thymus, TRG and TRD repertoires looked highly polyclonal with Gaussian CDR3 lengths.

The TCR comes from a boy in the first two years of life who had congenital heart surgery. The chain has TRDV1 and TRDJ1; 10 positions agree with TRDD3. Sequencing was done on a sample of Vdelta1+ gamma-delta thymocytes from the thymus. Subset of the sample: FACS-sorted CD3+ TCRalphabeta- TCRVdelta1+ TCRVdelta2- thymocytes. The CDR3: CALGEQVPPTSVGDTPEELIF. The CDR3 nucleotides read TGTGCTCTTGGGGAACAAGTCCCCCCTACATCGGTGGGGGATACCCCGGAAGAACTCATCTTT.